The clone carrying this TCR beta chain came up many times. Its target is unknown. This specimen comes from a study of tumor-infiltrating lymphocytes in primary liver carcinoma. Broader study findings: A significantly higher top-250-clone fraction was found in tumors than in blood (p = 0.039).

TCR beta cDNA came from about 500 ng total RNA, primed with a constant-region primer. The TCR beta library was amplified through three nested multiplex PCR rounds in a modified ARM-PCR procedure. TRBV1-TRBV30 forward primers paired with a C-beta reverse primer drove the first two PCR rounds, about 10 cycles each. A single record per CDR3 protein comes from TCRdb applying MiXCR to the multiplex PCR reads. Altogether roughly 53,000 distinct CDR3 sequences are present, around three quarters being singletons, with the ten largest covering around 23%. Scientists recovered RNA and DNA together from around 18-30 mg of unsorted bulk tissue. Chronic HBV infection was present, with no prior treatment. Five separate regions of each tumor underwent sampling. This CDR3 region has 15 residues. Trimming cost V 6 bases and J 0 bases, with 16 bases left between them. Per germline, CDR1 SGHRS and CDR2 YFSETQ.

The sequenced sample was liver tumor tissue from sampling region 2. Subset here: tumor region T2, inferior pole. The origin of this receptor is a man aged 35 to 55 with primary liver carcinoma and hepatitis B virus infection. The chain couples TRBV5-1 to TRBJ2-7, with D possibly matching TRBD1 (5 bases). The CDR3 DNA follows: TGCGCCAGCACCCAATCACCGACAGCCTCCTACGAGCAGTACTTC. Protein: CASTQSPTASYEQYF.